This TCR beta chain was sequenced for a study of early T cells in non-severe SARS-CoV-2 infection. Overall study results and limits: Matching results from VDJdb favored anti-spike CD8 responses, leaving private and CD4 specificities undetected.

In TCRdb, the 5' RACE reads were re-called with MiXCR into one record per CDR3 protein. The sample lists roughly 60,000 distinct CDR3 sequences; 4.5% to 7% were seen once. Per germline, CDR1 SGHTA and CDR2 FQGNSA. Trimming pared 1 base from V and 4 bases from J, leaving 14 bases between. This CDR3 spans 16 amino acids. In regard to this clonotype: Antigen specificity is unknown.

Sequencing was carried out using whole blood. The chain uses TRBV7-2 and TRBJ1-5; perhaps TRBD1 as D (5 bases). This clonotype was obtained from an adult who was a healthcare worker with PCR-confirmed SARS-CoV-2 infection or an uninfected control (not recorded which). The CDR3 reads CASSLDSQGGNQPQHF. The CDR3 nucleotides are TGTGCCAGCAGCTTAGATAGCCAGGGTGGGAATCAGCCCCAGCATTTT.